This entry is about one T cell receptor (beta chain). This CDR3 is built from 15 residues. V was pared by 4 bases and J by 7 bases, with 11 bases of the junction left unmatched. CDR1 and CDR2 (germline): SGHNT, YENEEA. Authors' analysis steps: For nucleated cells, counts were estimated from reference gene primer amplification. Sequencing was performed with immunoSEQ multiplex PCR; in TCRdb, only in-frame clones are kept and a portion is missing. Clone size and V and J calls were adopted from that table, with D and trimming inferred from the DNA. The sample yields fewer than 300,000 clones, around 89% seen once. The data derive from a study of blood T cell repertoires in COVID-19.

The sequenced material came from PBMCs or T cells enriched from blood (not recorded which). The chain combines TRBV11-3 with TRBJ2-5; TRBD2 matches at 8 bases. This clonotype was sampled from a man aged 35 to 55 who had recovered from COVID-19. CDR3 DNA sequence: TGTGCCAGCAGCTCGACTAGCGTCCCCCCCCCGACCCAGTACTTC. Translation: CASSSTSVPPPTQYF.